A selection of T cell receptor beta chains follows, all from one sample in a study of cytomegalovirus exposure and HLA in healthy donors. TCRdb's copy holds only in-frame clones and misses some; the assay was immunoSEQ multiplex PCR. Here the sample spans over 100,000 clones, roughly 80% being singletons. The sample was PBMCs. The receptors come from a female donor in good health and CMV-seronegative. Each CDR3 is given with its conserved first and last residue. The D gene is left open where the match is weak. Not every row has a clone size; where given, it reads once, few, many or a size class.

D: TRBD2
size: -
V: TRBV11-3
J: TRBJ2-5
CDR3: CASSLDRGMAGGPEQYF
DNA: TGTGCCAGCAGCTTAGATCGGGGAATGGCGGGAGGGCCAGAGCAGTACTTC

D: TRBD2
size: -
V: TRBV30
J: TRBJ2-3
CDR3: CAWTGAGEGTDTQYF
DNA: TGTGCCTGGACCGGAGCGGGAGAGGGGACAGATACGCAGTATTTT

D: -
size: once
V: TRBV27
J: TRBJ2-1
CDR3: CASSLRGNNEQFF
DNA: TGTGCCAGCAGTTTACGGGGGAATAATGAGCAGTTCTTC

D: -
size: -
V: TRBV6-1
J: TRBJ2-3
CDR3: CASSKVSRETADTQYF
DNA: TGTGCCAGCAGTAAAGTTAGTCGGGAGACGGCAGATACGCAGTATTTT

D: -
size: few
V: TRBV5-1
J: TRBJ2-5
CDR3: CASSLDRPQETQYF
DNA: TGCGCCAGCAGCTTGGACAGGCCCCAGGAGACCCAGTACTTC

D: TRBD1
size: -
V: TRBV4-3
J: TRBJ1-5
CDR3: CASSQGQGHQPQHF
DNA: TGCGCCAGCAGCCAAGGACAGGGTCATCAGCCCCAGCATTTT

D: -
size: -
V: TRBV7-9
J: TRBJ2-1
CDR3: CASSRPRGSYNEQFF
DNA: TGTGCCAGCAGCCGCCCCCGGGGTTCCTACAATGAGCAGTTCTTC

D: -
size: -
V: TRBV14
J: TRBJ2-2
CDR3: CASSHSWGAGELFF
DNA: TGTGCCAGCAGCCATTCTTGGGGGGCCGGGGAGCTGTTTTTT

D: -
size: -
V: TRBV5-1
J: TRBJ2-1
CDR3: CASSPDYLTYNEQFF
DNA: TGCGCCAGCAGCCCGGACTATTTGACGTACAATGAGCAGTTCTTC

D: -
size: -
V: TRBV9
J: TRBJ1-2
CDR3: CASSVDRDTYGYTF
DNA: TGTGCCAGCAGCGTAGACCGGGACACCTATGGCTACACCTTC

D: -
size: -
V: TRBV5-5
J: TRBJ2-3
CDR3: CASSTPRDTQYF
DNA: TGTGCCAGCAGTACCCCTAGGGATACGCAGTATTTT